This TCR beta chain is drawn from a study of beta chain features in type 1 diabetes. Study findings and constraints: Shortening of TCRB CDR3s, moderate but significant, appeared in all four CD4+ subsets of Type 1 diabetes patients.

A few counts support this clone. No antigen is known for it. cDNA synthesis used the whole RNA isolate, giving expressed TCRB sequences. Only in-frame clones appear in the TCRdb table, and some are missing; sequencing was by immunoSEQ multiplex PCR. The sample has around 160,000 clones, approximately 9.1% seen once; the top ten hold roughly 0.7%. This sequence originates from a woman under 40 with type 1 diabetes. Material for sequencing was central memory CD4+ T cells from blood.

CDR3: CASSEGPSGRAYEQYF. The CDR3 DNA reads TGTGCCAGCAGTGAAGGGCCTAGCGGGAGGGCCTACGAGCAGTACTTC. This chain connects TRBV2 to TRBJ2-7, with 12 bases identical to TRBD2. Germline trimming cut 1 base from V and 2 bases from J; bases unmatched to any gene: 3. Germline values: CDR1 SNHLY, CDR2 FYNNEI. This CDR3 has 16 amino acids.